This T cell receptor (beta chain) was observed in a study of regulatory T cells in long-lasting Graves disease. iRepertoire HTBI primers and Arm-PCR of CDR3 regions built TCR beta libraries. TCRdb called the multiplex PCR reads again in MiXCR, with one record for every CDR3 protein. In the table there are about 620,000 distinct CDR3 sequences, roughly 16% of which are singletons. This clonotype was picked up many times. The antigen remains unidentified. Per germline, CDR1 GTSNPN and CDR2 SVGIG (reference sequence). J lost 11 bases, V lost 1 base, and 10 bases had no gene match. The CDR3 is 14 residues long. General study results and limits: Owing to a sample size that was small, accuracy may have been reduced.

Time point here: newly diagnosed GD, antithyroid drugs for less than 3 months. PBMCs were the source of the RNA used for TCR sequencing. The same data also went into a second study, on T cells in Graves' hyperthyroidism and ophthalmopathy. That publication notes: Hyperthyroidism, newly diagnosed and lasting under 2 months, affected patients aged 18 to 65. Reasons for excluding patients were uncontrolled infection, other autoimmune disease, pregnancy or lactation. The TCR CDR3 was amplified in a first-round RT-PCR using the HTBI primer set.

The sample in question was peripheral blood mononuclear cells (PBMCs), obtained at new diagnosis, from a patient treated with antithyroid drugs. The receptor was isolated from a young woman with Graves disease. This chain joins TRBV30 and TRBJ1-4, with 7 bases aligning to TRBD1. In DNA, the CDR3 is TGTGCCTGGAGTGCCAGGGACAGCCCGAGGAAACTGTTTTTT. Protein sequence: CAWSARDSPRKLFF.